These 5 T cell receptor beta chains were all obtained from the same sample, sequenced in a study of spatial heterogeneity in lung cancer. Regarding the study as a whole: Tumor mutation count correlated with how many alpha and beta TCRs expanded intratumorally.

Their antigens are not known. The time point: sample taken at primary tumor resection. Each CDR3 protein gets one entry after TCRdb re-called the 5' RACE reads with MiXCR. The repertoire holds 9,500 to 14,000 distinct CDR3 sequences, with 13% to 15% as singletons. Sequences were derived from lung tumor tissue, sampled at surgery. These receptors came from a male donor with early-stage non-small cell lung cancer.

V usage is TRBV5-1 and J usage is TRBJ2-5; D may be TRBD1 (7 bases). The germline V gene has CDR1 SGHRS and CDR2 YFSETQ. This CDR3 region has 14 residues. V gave up 4 bases and J gave up 1 base, with 11 bases separating them. The CDR3 loop reads CASSPGGLQETQYF. CDR3 coding DNA: TGCGCCAGCAGCCCAGGGGGACTCCAAGAGACCCAGTACTTC.

This clonotype was seen at least ten times. The V gene is TRBV5-1, the J gene TRBJ1-4; D is unresolved. CDR3 length: 15 amino acids. Germline V lookup: CDR1 SGHRS, CDR2 YFSETQ. Trimming removed 0 bases at V and 8 bases at J, with 14 bases between. The CDR3 DNA is TGCGCCAGCAGCTTGGACGGCACACGGCGGGAAAAACTGTTTTTT. Protein sequence: CASSLDGTRREKLFF.

This clonotype came up many times. V is TRBV7-2 and J is TRBJ2-2; D possibly corresponds to TRBD2 (6 bases). The V and J ends lost 0 bases and 1 base respectively, with 9 bases between them. CDR3 size: 16 residues. Germline lookup yields CDR1 SGHTA and CDR2 FQGNSA. CDR3 sequence: CASSLAPAGNTGELFF. The CDR3 nucleotides are TGTGCCAGCAGCTTAGCCCCAGCGGGGAACACCGGGGAGCTGTTTTTT.

The table lists this clonotype with many counts. V is TRBV4-1 and J is TRBJ1-1; D ambiguous. Germline V gene data show CDR1 as MGHRA and CDR2 as YSYEKL. The V end was cut by 3 bases, the J end by 6 bases, with 11 bases between. CDR3 size: 13 residues. CDR3 sequence (DNA): TGCGCCAGCAGCCACAAAAATGCCCCTGAAGCTTTCTTT. Protein sequence: CASSHKNAPEAFF.

This clonotype ranks as medium-sized. The chain couples TRBV11-2 to TRBJ1-1; TRBD1 is a possible D gene (5 bases). There are 13 residues in the CDR3. CDR1 SGHAT and CDR2 FQNNGV come from the germline V gene. The V gene lost 4 bases and the J gene lost 3 bases, with 9 bases spanning the gap. CDR3 loop: CASSSTVDTEAFF. CDR3 DNA: TGTGCCAGCAGCTCGACAGTGGACACTGAAGCTTTCTTT. The full variable domain, its missing parts supplied by reference TRBV11-2 and TRBJ1-1, is EAGVAQSPRYKIIEKRQSVAFWCNPISGHATLYWYQQILGQGPKLLIQFQNNGVVDDSQLPKDRFSAERLKGVDSTLKIQPAKLEDSAVYLCASSSTVDTEAFFGQGTRLTVV.